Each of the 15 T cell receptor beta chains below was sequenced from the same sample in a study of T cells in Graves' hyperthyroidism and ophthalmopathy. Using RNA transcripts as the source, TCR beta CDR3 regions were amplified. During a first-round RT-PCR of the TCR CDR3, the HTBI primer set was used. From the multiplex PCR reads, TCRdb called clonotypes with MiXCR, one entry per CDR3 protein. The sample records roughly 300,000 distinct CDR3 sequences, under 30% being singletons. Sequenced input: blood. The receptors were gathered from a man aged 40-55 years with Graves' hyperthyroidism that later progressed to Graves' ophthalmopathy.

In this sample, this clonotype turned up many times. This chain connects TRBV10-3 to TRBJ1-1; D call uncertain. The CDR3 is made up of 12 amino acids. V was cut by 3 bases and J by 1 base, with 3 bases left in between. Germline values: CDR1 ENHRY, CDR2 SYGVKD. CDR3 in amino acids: CAISDGNTEAFF. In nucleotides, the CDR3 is TGTGCCATCAGTGACGGGAACACTGAAGCTTTCTTT.

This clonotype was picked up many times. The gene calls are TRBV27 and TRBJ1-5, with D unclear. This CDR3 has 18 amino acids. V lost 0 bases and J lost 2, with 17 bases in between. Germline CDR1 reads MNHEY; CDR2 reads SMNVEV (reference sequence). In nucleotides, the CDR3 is TGTGCCAGCAGTTTATCGGGCGTTGGTCGGGATGGCAATCAGCCCCAGCATTTT. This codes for CASSLSGVGRDGNQPQHF.

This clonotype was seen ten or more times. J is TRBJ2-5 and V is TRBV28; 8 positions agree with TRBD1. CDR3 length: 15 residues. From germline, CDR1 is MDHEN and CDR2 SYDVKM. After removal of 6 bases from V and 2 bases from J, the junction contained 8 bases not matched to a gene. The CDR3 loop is CASSRNQGAQETQYF. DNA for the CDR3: TGTGCCAGCAGCCGCAATCAGGGGGCACAAGAGACCCAGTACTTC.

CDR3 DNA sequence: TGTGCCAGCACTACGTCTACAGGGGATTTTAGCAATCAGCCCCAGCATTTT. Its translation is CASTTSTGDFSNQPQHF. The V call is TRBV28, the J call TRBJ1-5, with 7 bases lining up with TRBD1. Germline-derived CDR1 and CDR2 are MDHEN and SYDVKM. This CDR3 contains 17 residues. Germline trimming cut 7 bases from V and 0 bases from J; bases unmatched to any gene: 12.

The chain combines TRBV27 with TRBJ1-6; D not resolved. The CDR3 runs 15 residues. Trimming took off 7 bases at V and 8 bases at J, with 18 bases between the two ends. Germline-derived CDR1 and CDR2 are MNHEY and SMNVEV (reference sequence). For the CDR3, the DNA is TGTGCCAGCATGCCAAGGAGCCTGTCAGATTCACCCCTCCACTTT. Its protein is CASMPRSLSDSPLHF.

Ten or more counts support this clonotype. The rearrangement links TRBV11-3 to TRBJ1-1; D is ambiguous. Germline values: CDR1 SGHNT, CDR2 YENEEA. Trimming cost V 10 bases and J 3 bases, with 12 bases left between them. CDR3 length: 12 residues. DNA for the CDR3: TGTGCCATTAGGGAGCGCGACACTGAAGCTTTCTTT. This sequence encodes CAIRERDTEAFF.

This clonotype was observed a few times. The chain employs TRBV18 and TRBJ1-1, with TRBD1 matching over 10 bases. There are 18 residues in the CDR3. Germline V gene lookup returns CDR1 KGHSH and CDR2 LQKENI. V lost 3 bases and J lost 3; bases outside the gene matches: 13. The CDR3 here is CASSPPWDRGVLDTEAFF. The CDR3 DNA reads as TGTGCCAGCTCACCCCCCTGGGACAGGGGTGTCCTAGACACTGAAGCTTTCTTT.

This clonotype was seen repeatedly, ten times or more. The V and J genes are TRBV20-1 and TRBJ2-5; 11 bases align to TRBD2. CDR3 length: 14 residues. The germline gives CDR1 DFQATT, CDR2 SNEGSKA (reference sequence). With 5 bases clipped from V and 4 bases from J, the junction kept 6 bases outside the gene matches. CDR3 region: CSAFSGRVSETQYF. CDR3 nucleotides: TGCAGTGCTTTTAGCGGGAGGGTGTCAGAGACCCAGTACTTC.

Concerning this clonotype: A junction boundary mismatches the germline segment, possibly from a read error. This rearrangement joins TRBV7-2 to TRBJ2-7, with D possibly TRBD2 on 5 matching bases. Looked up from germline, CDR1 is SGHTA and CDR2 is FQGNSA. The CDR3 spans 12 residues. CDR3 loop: CANSSAGYEQYF. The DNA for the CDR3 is TGTGCCAACAGCAGCGCGGGTTACGAGCAGTACTTC.

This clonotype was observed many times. The CDR3 region is CASSYSRTGRPGNTIYF. In nucleotides, the CDR3 is TGTGCCAGCAGTTACTCCCGGACAGGACGGCCTGGAAACACCATATATTTT. The rearrangement uses TRBV6-5 and TRBJ1-3; 7 positions match TRBD1. Germline CDR1 MNHEY, CDR2 SVGAGI. After removal of 0 bases from V and 2 bases from J, the junction contained 7 bases not matched to a gene. The CDR3 contains 17 residues.

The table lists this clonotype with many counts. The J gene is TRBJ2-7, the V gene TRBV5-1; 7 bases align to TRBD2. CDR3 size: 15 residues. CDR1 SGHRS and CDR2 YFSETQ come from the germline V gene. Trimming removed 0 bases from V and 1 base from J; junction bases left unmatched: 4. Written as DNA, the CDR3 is TGCGCCAGCAGCTTGGGTGCTAGCGGATCCTACGAGCAGTACTTC. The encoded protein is CASSLGASGSYEQYF.

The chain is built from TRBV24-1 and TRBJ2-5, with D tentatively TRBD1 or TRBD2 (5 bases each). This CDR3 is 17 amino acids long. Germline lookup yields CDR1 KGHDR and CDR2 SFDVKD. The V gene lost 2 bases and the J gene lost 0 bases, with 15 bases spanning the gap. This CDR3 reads CATSDSLPGPHQETQYF. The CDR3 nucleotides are TGTGCCACCAGTGATTCCCTCCCGGGACCCCACCAAGAGACCCAGTACTTC.

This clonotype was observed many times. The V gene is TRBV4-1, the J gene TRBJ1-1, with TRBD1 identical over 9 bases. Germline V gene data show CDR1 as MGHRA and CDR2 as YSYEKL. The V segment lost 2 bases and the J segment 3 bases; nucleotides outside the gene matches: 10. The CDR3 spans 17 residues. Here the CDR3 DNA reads TGCGCCAGCAGCCAAACCTACAGGGGGCATTCGGACACTGAAGCTTTCTTT. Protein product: CASSQTYRGHSDTEAFF.

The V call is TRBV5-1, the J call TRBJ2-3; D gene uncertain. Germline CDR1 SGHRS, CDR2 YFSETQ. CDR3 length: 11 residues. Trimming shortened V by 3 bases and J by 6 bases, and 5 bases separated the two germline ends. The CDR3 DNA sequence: TGCGCCAGCAGCTGGTCTGATACGCAGTATTTT. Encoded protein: CASSWSDTQYF.

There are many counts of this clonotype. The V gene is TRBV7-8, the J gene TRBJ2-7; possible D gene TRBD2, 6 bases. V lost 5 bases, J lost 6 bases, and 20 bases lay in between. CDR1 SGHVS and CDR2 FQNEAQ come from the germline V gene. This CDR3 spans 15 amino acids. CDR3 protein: CASSPEGLGASEQYF. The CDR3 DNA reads TGTGCCAGCAGCCCCGAGGGACTTGGGGCGTCCGAGCAGTACTTC. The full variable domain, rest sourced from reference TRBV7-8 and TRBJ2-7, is GAGVSQSPRYKVAKRGQDVALRCDPISGHVSLFWYQQALGQGPEFLTYFQNEAQLDKSGLPSDRFFAERPEGSVSTLKIQRTQQEDSAVYLCASSPEGLGASEQYFGPGTRLTVT.